This T cell receptor (beta chain) comes out of a study of blood T cells in healthy people across ages. Each sample gave at least 7 million isolated PBMCs. The CDR3 extends over 11 amino acids. The germline V gene has CDR1 ENHRY and CDR2 SYGVKD. Trimming left V 11 bases short and J 10 bases short, with 17 bases between. A J-beta primer mix and a sample-barcoded 5' primer were used in a second PCR of about 7 to 11 cycles. Each sample provided no less than 2.5 million CDR3-containing paired-end reads. TCRdb reprocessed the 5' RACE reads via MiXCR and lists one record per CDR3 protein. The repertoire includes 850,000 to 1,300,000 distinct CDR3 sequences, 40% to 55% of them detected once, and over 15% sits in the top ten.

The sequenced sample was blood. The chain uses TRBV10-3 and TRBJ1-1; the D is unclear. This TCR derives from a woman aged 55 to 70 in good health. The CDR3 DNA follows: TGTGCCGCCCACAGTGCCCTCGGAGCTTTCTTT. As protein: CAAHSALGAFF.